Sequencing of this TCR beta chain was carried out in a study of T cell responses to AZD1222 COVID-19 vaccine. Whole-study findings and limits: There were repertoire samples only from the period after the peak T cell response. The donor cohort was predominantly white British with a female majority, and clonal diversity may have been underestimated.

The CDR3 contains 13 residues. Trimming removed 2 bases from V and 5 bases from J, with 9 bases in between. CDR1 and CDR2 from the germline V gene are SGHTA and FQGTGA. TCRdb keeps only in-frame clones here, not all; method: immunoSEQ multiplex PCR. The sample comprises some 100,000 clones, over 75% of which are singletons, and roughly 10% rests with the top ten. A word on this clone: What it binds is not known.

The sequenced sample was peripheral blood, obtained on day 0 of AZD1222 vaccination. The TCR originated in an adult in good health. The rearrangement links TRBV7-3 to TRBJ2-5; D gene ambiguous. The CDR3 here is CASSLQELETQYF. Here the CDR3 DNA reads TGTGCCAGCAGCTTACAGGAGCTGGAGACCCAGTACTTC. Using reference TRBV7-3 and TRBJ2-5 for the parts outside the CDR3, the full variable domain is GAGVSQTPSNKVTEKGKYVELRCDPISGHTALYWYRQSLGQGPEFLIYFQGTGAADDSGLPNDRFFAVRPEGSVSTLKIQRTERGDSAVYLCASSLQELETQYFGPGTRLLVL.